Sequencing of this TCR beta chain was carried out in a study of CD8+ T cells in alopecia areata. Across the whole study: Those treated were given oral tofacitinib at 5 to 10 mg twice daily. Overall study results and limits: Tofacitinib delivered significant drops in scalp clonality and in expanded CD8+ clones among the top 100. While patients received tofacitinib, many expanded lesional clones remained present in scalp and blood.

Investigators isolated RNA and reverse transcribed it into cDNA to act as the sequencing template. The method was immunoSEQ multiplex PCR; TCRdb's version includes in-frame clones alone and lacks a portion of them. The sample holds hundreds of thousands of clones, roughly 63% seen once. Specified treatment: oral pan-JAK inhibitor, 5-10 mg twice daily. The study team obtained lesional scalp punch biopsies and peripheral blood from alopecia areata patients. This clone occurred many times. What it recognizes is unknown. CDR1 and CDR2 from the germline V gene are MNHEY and SMNVEV (reference sequence). The length of the CDR3 is 13 residues. V was cut by 6 bases and J by 8 bases, with 14 bases left in between.

The TCR originated in a human donor with alopecia areata. This specimen was CD4+ T cells sorted from blood, taken around week 53, from a patient treated with tofacitinib. The genes are TRBV27 and TRBJ2-1; D ambiguous. CDR3 sequence (DNA): TGTGCCAGCAGCGCTTGGGATCCCCATGAGCAGTTCTTC. Residues: CASSAWDPHEQFF.